This record covers a single TCR beta chain. This clonotype has ten or more counts. Its binding antigen is unknown. Base qualities are not provided; no much larger clone lies one nucleotide away. Library preparation was by multiplex PCR. Sequencer: Illumina HiSeq 4000. CDR3 regions were amplified by Arm-PCR with iRepertoire HTBI primers to construct TCR beta libraries. PCR products were gel purified before sequencing. The published analysis was carried out like this. A total of fewer than 70 TRBV and some 13 TRBJ segments were identified across samples and were used for gene usage analysis of CDR3 amino acid clonotypes. Filtered high-quality paired reads were merged into contigs using COPE and FqMerger. BLAST was used to align contigs to the IMGT TRBV, TRBD and TRBJ reference genes, and CDR3 was defined following IMGT. Clonotypes above 0.1% frequency were classified as highly expanded clones. Shannon entropy was used to measure repertoire diversity, and the Gini coefficient was used to measure V-J evenness. A clonotype was considered public if more than one individual shared it. TCRdb itself trimmed the public reads at Q25 with fastp, ran MiXCR and retained productive beta chains. Records with the same CDR3 protein are collapsed into one entry carrying the most frequent genes and DNA. These V and J calls are TCRdb output, not the study's own analysis. Here the sample has around 420,000 distinct CDR3 sequences; 15% to 19% occur a single time. About a fifth of the sample lies in the top ten.

The data originate from a study of regulatory T cells in long-lasting Graves disease (dated by TCRdb to about 2021). Some background on the complete study: Patients with newly diagnosed Graves' disease had been on antithyroid drugs for under 3 months. This study used TCR sequencing and RNA sequencing of peripheral blood to compare persistent Graves' disease patients against newly diagnosed Graves' disease patients. The study was conducted in China and was registered as a clinical trial. A total of about 33 samples underwent TCR sequencing, from about 13 patients with persistent Graves' disease and 20 or so patients with newly diagnosed Graves' disease.

According to the germline V gene, CDR1 reads MNHEY and CDR2 reads SVGEGT. V loses 2 bases, J loses 1 base, and the germline ends lie 5 bases apart. The CDR3, cysteine through phenylalanine, is 14 amino acids long. Only the CDR3 DNA stays, 42 bases, in frame from base 1. This specimen's time point label, interpreted: newly diagnosed GD, antithyroid drugs for less than 3 months. RNA was extracted from PBMCs in TRIzol for both TCR sequencing and RNA sequencing. The diagnosis of Graves' disease followed American Thyroid Association guidelines. Recruitment of patients was carried out at an endocrinology department in Xi'an, China. Each patient gave 8.5 to 9.5 milliliters of peripheral blood, collected in an EDTA anticoagulant tube. Ficoll Paque Plus density gradient separation was used to isolate PBMCs, and no further T cell sorting was done. An Agilent 2100 Bioanalyzer and agarose gel were used to assess RNA quality, and a NanoDrop 2000 was used to measure RNA concentration.

Overall study outcomes, separate from this receptor: Compared with newly diagnosed patients, patients with persistent Graves' disease had lower TCR Shannon entropy and fewer highly expanded clones, which suggests clonal expansion. Persistent patients shared more public clonotypes among themselves (under 3,000) than newly diagnosed patients did (more than 950). Persistent disease showed preferential use of TRBV28, TRBJ1-2 and TRBJ2-5, whereas newly diagnosed disease favored TRBV20-1 and TRBJ2-1. Sequencing and analysis were limited to the TCR beta chain. As a limitation, the authors acknowledged that the small sample size may reduce accuracy. Because the primary lesion, thyroid tissue, could not be accessed, the study looked at peripheral blood alone.

The material sequenced was peripheral blood mononuclear cells (PBMCs), taken at new diagnosis, from a patient treated with antithyroid drugs. This TCR was recovered from a female donor with Graves disease. Recombination connected TRBV6-2 or TRBV6-3 to TRBJ2-2; there is no confident call for the D gene. The DNA reads TGTGCCAGCAGTTACGAGAAGAACACCGGGGAGCTGTTTTTT. This is translated as CASSYEKNTGELFF.